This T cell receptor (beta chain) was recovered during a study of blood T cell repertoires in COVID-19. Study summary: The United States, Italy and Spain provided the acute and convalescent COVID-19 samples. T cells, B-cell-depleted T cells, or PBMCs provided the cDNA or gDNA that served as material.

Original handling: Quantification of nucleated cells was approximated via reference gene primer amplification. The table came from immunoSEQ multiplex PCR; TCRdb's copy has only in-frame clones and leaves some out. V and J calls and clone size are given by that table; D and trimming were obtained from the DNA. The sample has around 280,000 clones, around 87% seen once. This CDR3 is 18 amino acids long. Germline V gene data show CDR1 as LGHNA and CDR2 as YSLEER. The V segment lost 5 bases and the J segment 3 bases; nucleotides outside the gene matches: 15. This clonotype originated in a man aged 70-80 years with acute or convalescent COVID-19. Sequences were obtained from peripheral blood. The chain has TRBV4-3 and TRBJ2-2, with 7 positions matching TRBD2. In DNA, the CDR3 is TGCGCCAGCAGCTTTGGGGGAGCCCGGGGGGTGGACACCGGGGAGCTGTTTTTT. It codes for CASSFGGARGVDTGELFF.